This record looks at one T cell receptor (beta chain) sequence and its context. Its antigen is still unknown. The CDR3 totals 15 residues. V shed 3 bases, J shed 9 bases, and the junction held 9 bases outside the gene matches. Germline lookup yields CDR1 SGHAT and CDR2 FQNNGV. These data are taken from a study of somatic mutations in cytotoxic T cells in rheumatoid arthritis. Study at large: Flow cytometry sorted some V beta antibody-stained T-cell populations to nearly 100% purity, V beta1+ cells among them being sequenced for TCRB.

Study observations and caveats: The clonality of CD8+ T cells was not significantly different between rheumatoid arthritis patients and age-matched healthy controls. CD8+ clonality rose with age in rheumatoid arthritis patients, unlike in healthy controls.

Sequenced by immunoSEQ multiplex PCR; TCRdb stores in-frame clones only, minus some. The table records under 30,000 clones, roughly four fifths of them present only once. The chain uses TRBV11-2 and TRBJ1-5, with 9 bases identical to TRBD1. The origin of this receptor is a woman aged 18-29 years in good health. The source material was CD8+ T cells sorted from blood. This CDR3 reads CASSFNRGPSWPQHF. The CDR3 coding sequence is TGTGCCAGCAGCTTTAACAGGGGGCCTTCGTGGCCCCAGCATTTT.